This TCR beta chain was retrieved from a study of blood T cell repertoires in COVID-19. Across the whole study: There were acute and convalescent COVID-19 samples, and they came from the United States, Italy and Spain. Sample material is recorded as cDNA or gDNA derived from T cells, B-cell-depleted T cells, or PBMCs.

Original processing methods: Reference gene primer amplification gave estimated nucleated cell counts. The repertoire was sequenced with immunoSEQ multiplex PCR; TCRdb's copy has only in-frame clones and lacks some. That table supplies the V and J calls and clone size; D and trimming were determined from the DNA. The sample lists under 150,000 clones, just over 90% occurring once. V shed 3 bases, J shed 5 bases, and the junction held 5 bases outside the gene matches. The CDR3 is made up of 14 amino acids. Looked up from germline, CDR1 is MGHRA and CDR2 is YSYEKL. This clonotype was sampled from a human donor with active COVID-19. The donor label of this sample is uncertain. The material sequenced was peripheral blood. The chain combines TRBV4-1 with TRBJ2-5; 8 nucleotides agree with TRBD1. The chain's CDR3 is CASSQGQGAETQYF. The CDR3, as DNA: TGCGCCAGCAGCCAGGGTCAGGGGGCTGAGACCCAGTACTTC.